Following are 31 T cell receptor beta chains from one sample sequenced in a study of quantifying T cell responses using KT2 cells. Study context: cDNA was made from DNase-treated RNA using alpha and beta constant primers.

A single-stranded UMI oligo with SP2 sequence was ligated to cDNA 3' ends. An equimolar mix of RC1.1 and RC1.2 primed the beta chain across TRBC1 and TRBC2. MiXCR, run by TCRdb on the UMI-ligation and nested PCR reads, gives a single entry per CDR3 protein. This table holds tens of thousands of distinct CDR3 sequences, 10% to 13% found once. Sequencing used PBMCs spiked with cells of the T cell clone KT2. The receptors here all came from a human donor.

This clonotype was seen a few times. The chain carries TRBV6-2 or TRBV6-3 and TRBJ2-5; no firm D call. Germline V gene sequence: CDR1 MNHEY, CDR2 SVGEGT. Trimming removed 6 bases from V and 2 bases from J, with 13 bases in between. The CDR3 is 14 residues long. The CDR3 reads CASSSTELQETQYF. The CDR3 DNA reads as TGTGCCAGCAGCTCAACAGAGCTACAAGAGACCCAGTACTTC.

This clonotype was seen repeatedly, ten times or more. The V call is TRBV4-1, the J call TRBJ2-5; D possibly corresponds to TRBD2 (6 bases). CDR3 length: 14 amino acids. V dropped 1 base and J dropped 5 bases, with 11 bases sitting between them. Germline V gene sequence: CDR1 MGHRA, CDR2 YSYEKL. CDR3 residues: CASSQAVGLETQYF. Here the CDR3 DNA reads TGCGCCAGCAGCCAAGCGGTGGGACTGGAGACCCAGTACTTC.

The table lists this clonotype with a few counts. The chain combines TRBV3-1 with TRBJ2-5; 11 bases map to TRBD2. CDR3 length: 19 residues. V was pared by 0 bases and J by 0 bases, with 9 bases of the junction left unmatched. From germline, CDR1 is LGHDT and CDR2 YNNKEL (reference sequence). CDR3 in DNA: TGTGCCAGCAGCCAAGAGAGTGGGACTAGCGGCCCGTACCAAGAGACCCAGTACTTC. Translating gives CASSQESGTSGPYQETQYF.

Ten or more counts support this clonotype. This chain uses TRBV2 with TRBJ1-6, with a possible D match to TRBD1 (6 bases). Germline lookup yields CDR1 SNHLY and CDR2 FYNNEI. Deletions cut 6 bases from V and 5 bases from J, with 8 bases between. This CDR3 is 13 amino acids long. DNA for the CDR3: TGTGCCAGCAGGCGACAGGATAATTCACCCCTCCACTTT. It translates to CASRRQDNSPLHF.

The gene calls are TRBV30 and TRBJ2-7, with D tentatively TRBD1 or TRBD2 (6 bases each). The CDR3 covers 13 residues. CDR1 GTSNPN and CDR2 SVGIG come from the germline V gene (reference sequence). Deletions cut 0 bases from V and 2 bases from J, with 8 bases between. CDR3 in amino acids: CAWSVGGAYEQYF. The CDR3 nucleotides read TGTGCCTGGAGTGTCGGGGGCGCCTACGAGCAGTACTTC.

The sample holds many counts of this clonotype. The chain has TRBV10-3 and TRBJ2-1, with D perhaps matching TRBD2 (7 bases). CDR3 length equals 12 residues. The V gene lost 11 bases and the J gene lost 4 bases, with 12 bases spanning the gap. The V gene's germline CDR1 is ENHRY and CDR2 SYGVKD. CDR3 coding DNA: TGTGCCGCGGCGGGGGCATACAATGAGCAGTTCTTC. Protein product: CAAAGAYNEQFF.

In this sample, this clonotype turned up a few times. CDR3 in amino acids: CASDSVGNEQFF. The CDR3 coding sequence is TGTGCCAGCGACTCAGTAGGCAATGAGCAGTTCTTC. The genes are TRBV6-2 or TRBV6-3 and TRBJ2-1, with D uncertain. The CDR3 sequence is 12 residues long. Germline V CDR1 and CDR2: MNHEY, SVGEGT. Trimming stripped 8 bases from V and 6 bases from J, with 11 bases between.

This clonotype was seen at least ten times. This chain links TRBV29-1 with TRBJ2-3; the match to TRBD1 covers 7 bases. The V segment lost 6 bases and the J segment 2 bases; nucleotides outside the gene matches: 5. Germline V gene lookup returns CDR1 SQVTM and CDR2 ANQGSEA. This CDR3 comprises 13 residues. CDR3 in DNA: TGCAGCGTATGGGACAGCAACACAGATACGCAGTATTTT. It encodes CSVWDSNTDTQYF.

The rearrangement uses TRBV2 and TRBJ2-3; D gene unclear. CDR1 and CDR2 (germline): SNHLY, FYNNEI. With 3 bases removed from V and 2 bases from J, the gap between germline ends came to 6 bases. There are 13 residues in the CDR3. The CDR3 bases are TGTGCCAGCAGTGACCAAGACACAGATACGCAGTATTTT. Translation: CASSDQDTDTQYF.

The rearrangement joins TRBV7-2 to TRBJ1-1; D possibly corresponds to TRBD1 (5 bases). This CDR3 region has 16 residues. V was cut by 5 bases and J by 7 bases, with 23 bases left in between. CDR1 SGHTA and CDR2 FQGNSA come from the germline V gene. The CDR3 loop is CASSPRLPGVNVEAFF. Here the CDR3 DNA reads TGTGCCAGCAGCCCGAGGCTCCCGGGGGTGAATGTTGAAGCTTTCTTT.

The chain carries TRBV2 and TRBJ1-6, with no clear D. The CDR3 consists of 15 residues. From germline, CDR1 is SNHLY and CDR2 FYNNEI. Trimming cost V 4 bases and J 0 bases, with 7 bases left between them. In nucleotides, the CDR3 is TGTGCCAGCAGTGTATCGAGCTCCTATAATTCACCCCTCCACTTT. It is translated as CASSVSSSYNSPLHF.

The rearrangement uses TRBV3-1 and TRBJ2-7; D is undetermined. The CDR3 is made up of 15 amino acids. Trimming shortened V by 6 bases and J by 1 base, and 16 bases separated the two germline ends. Germline-derived CDR1 and CDR2 are LGHDT and YNNKEL (reference sequence). The CDR3 DNA reads as TGTGCCAGCAGTCCGAGCGTCGCCCCATCCTACGAGCAGTACTTC. It codes for CASSPSVAPSYEQYF.

The chain joins TRBV5-1 to TRBJ2-5; 11 bases map to TRBD2. CDR3 length: 15 residues. The junction had 4 bases not matched to a gene; V was cut back by 5 bases and J by 1 base. Germline CDR1 reads SGHRS; CDR2 reads YFSETQ. CDR3 in amino acids: CASRAGTSGQETQYF. The CDR3 region has the DNA TGCGCCAGCAGGGCCGGGACTAGCGGCCAAGAGACCCAGTACTTC. The full variable domain, in which reference TRBV5-1 and TRBJ2-5 provide the parts outside the CDR3, is KAGVTQTPRYLIKTRGQQVTLSCSPISGHRSVSWYQQTPGQGLQFLFEYFSETQRNKGNFPGRFSGRQFSNSRSEMNVSTLELGDSALYLCASRAGTSGQETQYFGPGTRLLVL.

This chain uses TRBV2 with TRBJ2-3; 7 bases are shared with TRBD2. This CDR3 is 12 amino acids long. V was pared by 5 bases and J by 14 bases, with 10 bases of the junction left unmatched. Germline loops: CDR1 SNHLY, CDR2 FYNNEI. The CDR3, as DNA: TGTGCCAGCAGTAACCAGGGACTAATCCCGTATTTT. This gives the protein CASSNQGLIPYF.

The chain employs TRBV24-1 and TRBJ2-7; D assignment may be TRBD1 or TRBD2 (5 bases each). With 7 bases removed from V and 2 bases from J, the gap between germline ends came to 14 bases. The germline gives CDR1 KGHDR, CDR2 SFDVKD. This CDR3 region has 14 residues. Here the CDR3 DNA reads TGTGCCACCAGGGTAGCAGGGACCACCTACGAGCAGTACTTC. Translating gives CATRVAGTTYEQYF.

There are a few counts of this clonotype. V usage is TRBV24-1 and J usage is TRBJ2-1, with a tentative D call TRBD2 (5 bases). Per germline, CDR1 KGHDR and CDR2 SFDVKD. This CDR3 is built from 14 residues. With 4 bases removed from V and 3 bases from J, the gap between germline ends came to 9 bases. CDR3: CATSEPGVYNEQFF. The CDR3 bases are TGTGCCACCAGTGAACCCGGGGTCTACAATGAGCAGTTCTTC.

CDR3 in amino acids: CSVEPKRLGNEQFF. The CDR3 DNA reads TGCAGCGTTGAGCCCAAGAGGCTCGGCAATGAGCAGTTCTTC. This chain connects TRBV29-1 to TRBJ2-1, with D hard to call. CDR3 length equals 14 residues. CDR1 and CDR2 (germline): SQVTM, ANQGSEA. Trimming removed 3 bases from V and 6 bases from J, with 15 bases in between.

This clonotype has just a few counts. The chain links TRBV7-8 to TRBJ2-5; 13 positions match TRBD2. The CDR3 extends over 17 amino acids. The V gene's germline CDR1 is SGHVS and CDR2 FQNEAQ. With V trimmed by 3 bases and J by 7 bases, 11 bases remained unmatched. CDR3 coding DNA: TGTGCCAGCAGCTTCTTTGGGACTAGCGGGAAATTCGGGACCCAGTACTTC. This sequence encodes CASSFFGTSGKFGTQYF.

This rearrangement joins TRBV11-2 to TRBJ2-3, with 8 bases that match TRBD1. The CDR3 is 14 amino acids. Germline V gene lookup returns CDR1 SGHAT and CDR2 FQNNGV. V was clipped by 3 bases and J by 6 bases; unmatched bases: 5. DNA of the CDR3: TGTGCCAGCAGCTTCGGAGACAGGGGCGATACGCAGTATTTT. Residues: CASSFGDRGDTQYF.

This clonotype occurred a few times. The junction shows a germline mismatch at one end, possibly a read error. V usage is TRBV3-1 and J usage is TRBJ2-7, with D perhaps matching TRBD2 (5 bases). This CDR3 is built from 11 residues. CDR1 and CDR2 (germline): LGHDT, YNNKEL (reference sequence). CDR3 residues: CASSQGASTAF. For the CDR3, the DNA is TGTGCCAGCAGCCAAGGGGCTAGCACCGCCTTC.

This clonotype was observed at least ten times. This chain links TRBV6-1 with TRBJ2-2; 11 nucleotides match TRBD2. This CDR3 has 15 amino acids. J was trimmed by 6 bases and V by 1 base; bases with no gene match: 1. Germline loops: CDR1 MNHNS, CDR2 SASEGT. The CDR3 DNA reads as TGTGCCAGCAGTGAAGTACTAGCGGGAGCCGGGGAGCTGTTTTTT. Translation gives CASSEVLAGAGELFF.

Many counts were recorded for this clonotype. This chain joins TRBV5-4 and TRBJ1-2; D uncertain. Trimming stripped 0 bases from V and 4 bases from J, with 7 bases between. CDR1 and CDR2 (germline): SGHNT, YYREEE (reference sequence). The CDR3 spans 13 residues. The CDR3 DNA reads as TGTGCCAGCAGCTTGGGGGGATCCTATGGCTACACCTTC. This gives the protein CASSLGGSYGYTF.

This clonotype has at least ten counts. This chain connects TRBV24-1 to TRBJ2-3; TRBD1 aligns across 8 bases. CDR1 and CDR2 (germline): KGHDR, SFDVKD. Trimming cost V 1 base and J 3 bases; bases outside gene matches: 2. This CDR3 is 15 amino acids long. CDR3 DNA sequence: TGTGCCACCAGTGATTTCACAGGGGGGACAGATACGCAGTATTTT. Translation gives CATSDFTGGTDTQYF.

This clonotype has ten or more counts. The J gene is TRBJ2-1, the V gene TRBV14; D gene uncertain. Germline CDR1 and CDR2: SGHDN and FVKESK. With 0 bases removed from V and 5 bases from J, the gap between germline ends came to 20 bases. CDR3 length equals 18 residues. CDR3 sequence: CASSQDYLPVIVHNEQFF. In DNA form, the CDR3 reads TGTGCCAGCAGCCAAGATTATCTTCCAGTGATAGTCCACAATGAGCAGTTCTTC. Full variable domain (missing parts from reference TRBV14 and TRBJ2-1): EAGVTQFPSHSVIEKGQTVTLRCDPISGHDNLYWYRRVMGKEIKFLLHFVKESKQDESGMPNNRFLAERTGGTYSTLKVQPAELEDSGVYFCASSQDYLPVIVHNEQFFGPGTRLTVL.

This clonotype was seen repeatedly, ten times or more. The chain employs TRBV9 and TRBJ1-1; D is ambiguous. CDR1 is SGDLS and CDR2 is YYNGEE in the germline V gene. This CDR3 comprises 15 residues. The ends were cut back, 4 bases at V and 5 bases at J, with 18 bases in the middle. The CDR3 is CASSRLPSPGTEAFF. The CDR3 region has the DNA TGTGCCAGCAGCCGACTTCCAAGCCCAGGAACTGAAGCTTTCTTT.

This clonotype has just a few counts. V gene TRBV5-1 combines with J gene TRBJ2-5; maybe TRBD1 (6 bases). This CDR3 has 16 amino acids. The germline V gene has CDR1 SGHRS and CDR2 YFSETQ. V shed 4 bases and J shed 1 base, with 17 bases lying between them. CDR3 in amino acids: CASSPRDIARQETQYF. The CDR3 DNA reads as TGCGCCAGCAGCCCACGGGACATCGCGCGCCAAGAGACCCAGTACTTC.

This clonotype turned up a few times. The genes are TRBV6-2 or TRBV6-3 and TRBJ2-7; 8 nucleotides agree with TRBD2. CDR3 length equals 15 residues. V lost 5 bases to trimming and J lost 4 bases; unmatched junction nucleotides: 10. Per the germline V gene, CDR1 is MNHEY and CDR2 is SVGEGT. CDR3 nucleotides: TGTGCCAGCAGTATGTACAGCGGGAGATCGTACGAGCAGTACTTC. It translates to CASSMYSGRSYEQYF.

This clonotype has ten or more counts. This chain joins TRBV7-9 and TRBJ1-5; D is undetermined. V dropped 1 base and J dropped 7 bases, with 5 bases sitting between them. The CDR3 totals 12 residues. Per the germline V gene, CDR1 is SEHNR and CDR2 is FQNEAQ (reference sequence). This CDR3 is CASSLVGQPQHF. CDR3 coding DNA: TGTGCCAGCAGCTTAGTAGGCCAGCCCCAGCATTTT.

At least ten counts were recorded for this clonotype. The chain combines TRBV29-1 with TRBJ2-2; no reliable D call. V lost 4 bases to trimming and J lost 7 bases, with 7 bases between them. CDR3 length equals 11 residues. From germline, CDR1 is SQVTM and CDR2 ANQGSEA. The CDR3 DNA reads TGCAGCGTTGCTGGCCTCGGGGAGCTGTTTTTT. It translates to CSVAGLGELFF.

This sequence joins TRBV5-4 and TRBJ1-2; 8 bases match TRBD1. Per germline, CDR1 SGHNT and CDR2 YYREEE (reference sequence). This CDR3 spans 14 amino acids. J was trimmed by 3 bases and V by 4 bases; bases with no gene match: 5. The CDR3 sequence: CASSTGTGDYGYTF. CDR3 coding DNA: TGTGCCAGCAGCACCGGGACAGGAGACTATGGCTACACCTTC.

This clonotype was seen only a few times. The V call is TRBV5-1, the J call TRBJ2-1; weak D call: TRBD1 (7 bases). Looked up from germline, CDR1 is SGHRS and CDR2 is YFSETQ. Trimming left V 3 bases short and J 2 bases short, with 12 bases between. The CDR3 spans 15 residues. DNA of the CDR3: TGCGCCAGCAGCTCGGAGGGACAGACCTACAATGAGCAGTTCTTC. As protein: CASSSEGQTYNEQFF.